The 25 T cell receptor beta chains reported below all come from one sample, sequenced in a study of blood T cell repertoires in COVID-19 (dated by TCRdb to about 2020). The library relied on the immunoSEQ multiplex PCR assay. In TCRdb, the immuneACCESS table is reduced to in-frame sequences with V and J assigned. These tables do not hold every clone; where another copy was compared, an unresolved V gene accounts for under half, and the others remain unexplained. The sample data list 60,000 to 70,000 clones, and about 82% of these were observed just once. Of the sample, over 40% is held by the ten largest clones. The source material was peripheral blood. All receptors come from a human donor in a cohort sampled during active COVID-19.

The chain is built from TRBV18 and TRBJ1-2; 9 bases align to TRBD1. The CDR3 has 15 residues. V shed 2 bases and J 2 bases; nucleotides not matched to a gene: 3. CDR1 KGHSH and CDR2 LQKENI come from the germline V gene. CDR3 amino acids: CASSPVGQGNYGYTF. Here the CDR3 DNA reads TGTGCCAGCTCACCAGTGGGACAGGGCAACTATGGCTACACCTTC.

This chain uses TRBV18 with TRBJ2-1, with 9 bases lining up with TRBD1. V lost 4 bases, J lost 0 bases, and 10 bases stayed unmatched. This CDR3 is 18 amino acids long. Germline V lookup: CDR1 KGHSH, CDR2 LQKENI. The DNA of the CDR3 is TGTGCCAGCTCACTAGGGACAGGGCGGGTTAGCTCCTACAATGAGCAGTTCTTC. This translates into CASSLGTGRVSSYNEQFF.

This clone was picked up one time. The rearrangement links TRBV6-5 to TRBJ1-4; the D is unclear. Germline V gene sequence: CDR1 MNHEY, CDR2 SVGAGI. V lost 1 base and J 7 bases, leaving 10 bases between the germline ends. The CDR3 runs to 14 residues. The DNA of the CDR3 is TGTGCCAGCAGTTACTTTCGCGGGAGTGAAAAACTGTTTTTT. Translation gives CASSYFRGSEKLFF.

The chain has TRBV18 and TRBJ1-1; D is possibly TRBD1 (5 bases). The CDR3 is made up of 14 amino acids. CDR1 and CDR2 (germline): KGHSH, LQKENI. V dropped 5 bases and J dropped 0 bases, with 10 bases sitting between them. Here the CDR3 reads CASSRTGVNTEAFF. For the CDR3, the DNA is TGTGCCAGCTCAAGGACGGGGGTGAACACTGAAGCTTTCTTT.

The CDR3 region has the DNA TGTGCCAGCAGCGCCAGGGTAATGGATTCACCCCTCCACTTT. Translated, it gives CASSARVMDSPLHF. The chain is built from TRBV9 and TRBJ1-6; TRBD1 might be the D (5 bases). Trimming took 3 bases from V and 8 from J, leaving 12 bases between them. This CDR3 contains 14 residues. Germline values: CDR1 SGDLS, CDR2 YYNGEE.

The table lists this clone with a count of one. This chain links TRBV2 with TRBJ2-7; TRBD2 matches 8 bases. The germline CDR1 and CDR2 sequences are SNHLY and FYNNEI. The CDR3 is 15 residues long. Unmatched junction bases numbered 13, after V lost 6 bases and J lost 6 bases. The chain's CDR3 is CASSRTSGGIGEQYF. The CDR3 DNA is TGTGCCAGCAGCCGAACTAGCGGAGGGATTGGCGAGCAGTACTTC.

The chain couples TRBV11-2 to TRBJ2-3; D is unclear. Germline CDR1 SGHAT, CDR2 FQNNGV. CDR3 length equals 14 residues. Between the trimmed V and J ends, which lost 4 bases and 6 bases, there was a span of 14 bases. The CDR3 here is CASSYTSRSDTQYF. CDR3 bases: TGTGCCAGCAGCTATACGAGTCGGTCCGATACGCAGTATTTT.

V is TRBV3-1 (or the pseudogene TRBV3-2) and J is TRBJ2-3; D is perhaps TRBD1 (6 bases). V lost 1 base, J lost 0 bases, and 11 bases lay in between. Germline V gene sequence: CDR1 LGHDT, CDR2 YNNKEL (reference sequence). The CDR3 has 16 amino acids. CDR3 in amino acids: CASSQGTGISTDTQYF. DNA of the CDR3: TGTGCCAGCAGCCAAGGTACAGGGATTAGCACAGATACGCAGTATTTT.

The chain is built from TRBV28 and TRBJ2-5; D ambiguous. The length of the CDR3 is 15 residues. Germline V gives CDR1 MDHEN, CDR2 SYDVKM. Deletions cut 1 base from V and 3 bases from J, with 12 bases between. CDR3 loop: CASSLFSGREETQYF. The DNA of the CDR3 is TGTGCCAGCAGTTTATTCAGTGGCCGTGAAGAGACCCAGTACTTC.

The chain carries TRBV6-6 and TRBJ1-1; D is unresolved. CDR3 size: 15 residues. V gave up 4 bases and J gave up 5 bases, with 17 bases separating them. Germline CDR1 and CDR2: MNHNY and SVGAGI (reference sequence). In nucleotides, the CDR3 is TGTGCCAGCAGTTCCACCCTCGGGGTCAGGACTGAAGCTTTCTTT. Amino acid sequence: CASSSTLGVRTEAFF.

The chain links TRBV27 to TRBJ1-1; D perhaps matches TRBD1 (5 bases). The CDR3 loop spans 12 amino acids. Germline V gene data show CDR1 as MNHEY and CDR2 as SMNVEV (reference sequence). Trimming pared 7 bases from V and 7 bases from J, leaving 13 bases between. CDR3 coding DNA: TGTGCCAGCAAATGGGGGGACGGTGAAGCTTTCTTT. Amino acids: CASKWGDGEAFF.

V usage is TRBV28 and J usage is TRBJ1-1; D gene ambiguous. Germline V CDR1 and CDR2: MDHEN, SYDVKM. Trimming took off 9 bases at V and 1 base at J, with 9 bases between the two ends. The CDR3 is 12 residues long. The CDR3 reads CASTEGNTEAFF. CDR3 DNA sequence: TGTGCCAGTACGGAGGGGAACACTGAAGCTTTCTTT. Using reference TRBV28 and TRBJ1-1 for the parts outside the CDR3, the full variable domain is DVKVTQSSRYLVKRTGEKVFLECVQDMDHENMFWYRQDPGLGLRLIYFSYDVKMKEKGDIPEGYSVSREKKERFSLILESASTNQTSMYLCASTEGNTEAFFGQGTRLTVV.

This chain joins TRBV7-2 and TRBJ2-7; tentatively, D is TRBD2 (5 bases). Trimming stripped 2 bases from V and 3 bases from J, with 8 bases between. Germline V gene sequence: CDR1 SGHTA, CDR2 FQGNSA. The CDR3 covers 13 residues. The CDR3 sequence is CASSLREIYEQYF. CDR3 DNA: TGTGCCAGCAGCTTACGGGAAATCTACGAGCAGTACTTC.

This clone was recorded once. The chain employs TRBV24-1 and TRBJ2-1; D might be TRBD2 (6 bases). The ends were cut back, 7 bases at V and 4 bases at J, with 13 bases in the middle. The CDR3 extends over 14 amino acids. The V gene's germline CDR1 is KGHDR and CDR2 SFDVKD. The CDR3 loop reads CATSNLGGYNEQFF. In DNA form, the CDR3 reads TGTGCCACCAGCAATCTGGGGGGATACAATGAGCAGTTCTTC.

The rearrangement links TRBV6-6 to TRBJ1-2; TRBD1 matches at 9 bases. From germline, CDR1 is MNHNY and CDR2 SVGAGI (reference sequence). The CDR3 loop spans 13 amino acids. V lost 9 bases to trimming and J lost 5 bases; unmatched junction nucleotides: 7. The CDR3 loop is CASDRGIDYGYTF. In DNA form, the CDR3 reads TGTGCCAGTGACAGGGGGATCGATTATGGCTACACCTTC.

This clone was seen more than once but under ten times. The chain employs TRBV6-5 and TRBJ2-2, with D possibly being TRBD1 (6 bases). Germline values: CDR1 MNHEY, CDR2 SVGAGI. The V end lost 6 bases, the J end lost 6 bases, and 11 bases lay between the germline ends. This CDR3 region has 13 residues. CDR3 region: CASSQQGSGELFF. The CDR3 DNA follows: TGTGCCAGCAGCCAGCAGGGGTCCGGGGAGCTGTTTTTT.

The chain is built from TRBV7-2 and TRBJ2-5, with 7 bases identical to TRBD1. Germline CDR1 SGHTA, CDR2 FQGNSA. The CDR3 is 16 amino acids. Trimming removed 2 bases from V and 5 bases from J; junction bases left unmatched: 11. The CDR3 DNA sequence: TGTGCCAGCAGCTTATCCCATAGGGGGCGGTTTGAGACCCAGTACTTC. It yields the protein CASSLSHRGRFETQYF.

This clone has only a few counts. The chain links TRBV28 to TRBJ1-3; D might be TRBD1 (5 bases). Per germline, CDR1 MDHEN and CDR2 SYDVKM. This CDR3 comprises 18 residues. V lost 4 bases and J 4 bases, leaving 23 bases between the germline ends. The CDR3 DNA sequence: TGTGCCAGCAGTTATCTGACAGTACCTCAAATAACGGGAAACACCATATATTTT. Its translation: CASSYLTVPQITGNTIYF.

This clone was observed a few times. The chain recombines TRBV30 with TRBJ1-5; possibly TRBD1 for D (5 bases). Trimming left V 0 bases short and J 3 bases short, with 12 bases between. Looked up from germline, CDR1 is GTSNPN and CDR2 is SVGIG (reference sequence). The CDR3 is made up of 15 amino acids. The CDR3 region is CAWSVTAKYNQPQHF. The CDR3 DNA reads TGTGCCTGGAGTGTGACAGCTAAGTACAATCAGCCCCAGCATTTT. The variable domain in full, with the rest retrieved from reference TRBV30 and TRBJ1-5, is SQTIHQWPATLVQPVGSPLSLECTVEGTSNPNLYWYRQAAGRGLQLLFYSVGIGQISSEVPQNLSASRPQDRQFILSSKKLLLSDSGFYLCAWSVTAKYNQPQHFGDGTRLSIL.

V is TRBV27 and J is TRBJ2-7, with D perhaps TRBD2 (7 bases). CDR1 MNHEY and CDR2 SMNVEV come from the germline V gene (reference sequence). V was cut by 0 bases and J by 3 bases, with 15 bases left in between. This CDR3 has 16 residues. CDR3 DNA sequence: TGTGCCAGCAGTTTATCGAGGGGGGGCGCGGGCTACGAGCAGTACTTC. This translates into CASSLSRGGAGYEQYF.

The V and J genes are TRBV30 and TRBJ1-5; 8 bases fit TRBD1. Germline V gene data show CDR1 as GTSNPN and CDR2 as SVGIG (reference sequence). The CDR3 covers 17 residues. V shed 5 bases, J shed 0 bases, and the junction held 12 bases outside the gene matches. DNA of the CDR3: TGTGCCTGGGACCAAACAGGGGGAGGGAATAGCAATCAGCCCCAGCATTTT. It yields the protein CAWDQTGGGNSNQPQHF.

This clone has a single count. This chain uses TRBV19 with TRBJ1-2; TRBD1 is a possible D gene (6 bases). V was shortened by 5 bases and J by 2 bases, with 12 bases between the two germline ends. The CDR3 has 14 residues. The germline V gene encodes CDR1 LNHDA and CDR2 SQIVND (reference sequence). The CDR3 region is CASSVQQGNYGYTF. The DNA of the CDR3 is TGTGCCAGTAGTGTACAACAGGGAAACTATGGCTACACCTTC.

The chain has TRBV4-3 and TRBJ2-7; TRBD2 matches 10 bases. The germline gives CDR1 LGHNA, CDR2 YSLEER. V lost 0 bases to trimming and J lost 3 bases; unmatched junction nucleotides: 8. The CDR3 spans 17 residues. The CDR3 sequence is CASSQERGTSENYEQYF. The CDR3, as DNA: TGCGCCAGCAGCCAAGAAAGGGGGACTAGCGAGAACTACGAGCAGTACTTC.

This clone has a single count. CDR3 bases: TGTGCCAGCAGTTTACCCCGGGGACTAGGGGATGACAATGAGCAGTTCTTC. Its protein is CASSLPRGLGDDNEQFF. The V call is TRBV28, the J call TRBJ2-1; 8 positions agree with TRBD2. Trimming took 2 bases from V and 5 from J; bases not matched to a gene: 11. The CDR3 runs 17 residues. CDR1 MDHEN and CDR2 SYDVKM come from the germline V gene.

The chain couples TRBV7-2 to TRBJ2-5; TRBD2 is a possible D gene (5 bases). The CDR3 has 14 residues. Per the germline V gene, CDR1 is SGHTA and CDR2 is FQGNSA. The ends were cut back, 2 bases at V and 4 bases at J, with 11 bases in the middle. CDR3 amino acids: CASSLTRAAETQYF. The CDR3 nucleotides are TGTGCCAGCAGCTTAACTAGAGCTGCAGAGACCCAGTACTTC.